Each of the 30 T cell receptor beta chains below was sequenced from the same sample in a study of T cells in Graves' hyperthyroidism and ophthalmopathy. There were TCR beta CDR3 regions amplified from RNA transcripts. First-round RT-PCR targeting the TCR CDR3 was performed with the HTBI primer set. TCRdb recomputed calls from the multiplex PCR reads with MiXCR, one row per CDR3 protein. The profile shows about 700,000 distinct CDR3 sequences, 14% of them singletons. Sequencing was carried out using blood. The receptor set was obtained from a woman aged 18-29 years with Graves' hyperthyroidism.

This clonotype was picked up a small number of times. This sequence joins TRBV7-9 and TRBJ1-1, with D possibly matching TRBD1 (6 bases). This CDR3 contains 15 residues. The germline V gene has CDR1 SEHNR and CDR2 FQNEAQ (reference sequence). V was trimmed by 5 bases and J by 0 bases, leaving 13 bases between them. CDR3 sequence reads: CASSPRAGVNTEAFF. CDR3 sequence (DNA): TGTGCCAGCAGCCCCCGCGCAGGGGTGAACACTGAAGCTTTCTTT.

This clonotype showed up many times. The V gene is TRBV6-1, the J gene TRBJ2-7; tentative D call: TRBD1 (6 bases). V was pared by 5 bases and J by 1 base, with 12 bases between. Germline CDR1 is MNHNS and CDR2 is SASEGT. This CDR3 is built from 14 residues. The CDR3 is CASSWMTGSYEQYF. As DNA, the CDR3 is TGTGCCAGCAGTTGGATGACAGGATCCTACGAGCAGTACTTC.

This clonotype was picked up a small number of times. The J gene is TRBJ2-4, the V gene TRBV6-1; D gene uncertain. Trimming pared 8 bases from V and 0 bases from J, leaving 5 bases between. The CDR3 sequence is 12 residues long. Per the germline V gene, CDR1 is MNHNS and CDR2 is SASEGT. CDR3 coding DNA: TGTGCCAGCCCTTTAGCCAAAAACATTCAGTACTTC. This codes for CASPLAKNIQYF.

This clonotype was detected ten times or more. This chain uses TRBV20-1 with TRBJ2-3, with no clear D. Germline V lookup: CDR1 DFQATT, CDR2 SNEGSKA (reference sequence). The V and J ends lost 5 bases and 6 bases respectively, with 9 bases between them. The CDR3 is 11 amino acids. The CDR3 reads CSAPSVDTQYF. In DNA, the CDR3 is TGCAGTGCTCCTTCAGTGGATACGCAGTATTTT.

V is TRBV4-1 and J is TRBJ2-1, with unresolved D. Germline V CDR1 and CDR2: MGHRA, YSYEKL. The CDR3 is 18 amino acids. Trimming pared 4 bases from V and 0 bases from J, leaving 19 bases between. This chain's CDR3 is CASSRFGLGLTSYNEQFF. Written as DNA, the CDR3 is TGCGCCAGCAGCCGATTTGGGCTGGGTTTGACCTCCTACAATGAGCAGTTCTTC.

V and J are TRBV6-1 and TRBJ1-2; D is unresolved. From germline, CDR1 is MNHNS and CDR2 SASEGT. The V end lost 3 bases, the J end lost 8 bases, and 19 bases lay between the germline ends. This CDR3 contains 15 residues. The CDR3 sequence is CASSDRRRRWSGYTF. In DNA form, the CDR3 reads TGTGCCAGCAGTGACCGACGGCGCAGGTGGAGCGGCTACACCTTC.

As for this clonotype: This may come from a read error, since a much larger clone is one base off. The V gene is TRBV27, the J gene TRBJ2-1; TRBD1 matches at 8 bases. The end of the DNA is better explained by TRBJ2-7, so the J call may be wrong. CDR3 length equals 17 residues. CDR1 and CDR2 from the germline V gene are MNHEY and SMNVEV (reference sequence). The CDR3 region has the DNA TGTGCCAGCAGGGACAGGGTCGGGCGTAGCGGAGGGAATGAGCAGTACTTC. It specifies CASRDRVGRSGGNEQYF.

V is TRBV6-5 and J is TRBJ2-5; D ambiguous. The CDR3 spans 13 residues. CDR1 and CDR2 from the germline V gene are MNHEY and SVGAGI. Trimming removed 2 bases from V and 5 bases from J, with 9 bases in between. The CDR3: CASSYGIWETQYF. The CDR3, as DNA: TGTGCCAGCAGTTACGGAATTTGGGAGACCCAGTACTTC.

This rearrangement joins TRBV3-1 to TRBJ1-1, with D possibly being TRBD1 (6 bases). V shed 8 bases and J shed 1 base, with 17 bases lying between them. CDR3 length: 15 residues. Germline V gene lookup returns CDR1 LGHDT and CDR2 YNNKEL (reference sequence). The CDR3, as DNA: TGTGCCAGCGCACACACCGGGACACAGAACACTGAAGCTTTCTTT. Protein sequence: CASAHTGTQNTEAFF.

This clonotype was recorded at least ten times. CDR3 sequence reads: CSARDSVGFSTDTQYF. The CDR3 bases are TGCAGTGCTAGAGACTCGGTAGGCTTCTCCACAGATACGCAGTATTTT. The V and J genes are TRBV20-1 and TRBJ2-3; no firm D call. V lost 0 bases and J 2 bases, leaving 15 bases between the germline ends. Germline V gives CDR1 DFQATT, CDR2 SNEGSKA (reference sequence). This CDR3 is 16 amino acids long.

This clonotype was detected ten times or more. The rearrangement joins TRBV12-5 to TRBJ1-1, with D unclear. V was cut by 0 bases and J by 4 bases, with 12 bases left in between. Germline values: CDR1 LGHNT, CDR2 FRNRAP. The CDR3 is made up of 15 amino acids. This CDR3 reads CASGLVLGGVTEAFF. CDR3 coding DNA: TGTGCTAGTGGTTTGGTACTAGGCGGAGTCACTGAAGCTTTCTTT.

This chain uses TRBV6-4 with TRBJ2-7; D uncertain. Trimming pared 3 bases from V and 2 bases from J, leaving 14 bases between. This CDR3 has 15 residues. The germline gives CDR1 MRHNA, CDR2 SNTAGT. The CDR3 spells CASSEGAPDTYEQYF. In DNA form, the CDR3 reads TGTGCCAGCAGTGAAGGCGCCCCAGATACCTACGAGCAGTACTTC.

The chain links TRBV5-4 to TRBJ2-3, with 10 bases identical to TRBD2. Germline V gene sequence: CDR1 SGHNT, CDR2 YYREEE (reference sequence). Trimming removed 5 bases from V and 0 bases from J; junction bases left unmatched: 9. The CDR3 loop spans 17 amino acids. The CDR3 bases are TGTGCCAGCAGTCAGAGACTAGCGGGCTTAAGCACAGATACGCAGTATTTT. Translation gives CASSQRLAGLSTDTQYF.

This clonotype was picked up many times. The CDR3 spells CASSLGGTAEQFF. The CDR3 nucleotides are TGTGCCAGCAGCTTGGGGGGGACGGCTGAGCAGTTCTTC. The chain links TRBV7-9 to TRBJ2-1; 7 bases align to TRBD2. Trimming removed 3 bases from V and 9 bases from J; junction bases left unmatched: 5. The germline V gene has CDR1 SEHNR and CDR2 FQNEAQ (reference sequence). This CDR3 has 13 amino acids.

The chain recombines TRBV29-1 with TRBJ2-3; D gene uncertain. The CDR3 spans 13 residues. Germline CDR1 SQVTM, CDR2 ANQGSEA. Trimming pared 7 bases from V and 4 bases from J, leaving 15 bases between. CDR3 sequence (DNA): TGCAGCGAGTCGAGTGGGTACTCAGATACGCAGTATTTT. The encoded protein is CSESSGYSDTQYF.

This clonotype was recorded at least ten times. This chain joins TRBV7-8 and TRBJ2-7, with D perhaps matching TRBD2 (5 bases). The V gene lost 2 bases and the J gene lost 4 bases, with 18 bases spanning the gap. Germline values: CDR1 SGHVS, CDR2 FQNEAQ. This CDR3 has 16 residues. This CDR3 is CASSLRFGERRYEQYF. CDR3 DNA sequence: TGTGCCAGCAGCTTACGATTCGGGGAGAGGAGGTACGAGCAGTACTTC.

There are a few counts of this clonotype. The CDR3 DNA reads as TGTGCCAGCAGCACCCGGCGGGGGACCACAGATACGCAGTATTTT. Protein product: CASSTRRGTTDTQYF. The chain joins TRBV7-2 to TRBJ2-3, with 7 bases lining up with TRBD2. Germline V gene data show CDR1 as SGHTA and CDR2 as FQGNSA. CDR3 length: 15 residues. V dropped 5 bases and J dropped 2; count of bases not matched to a gene: 7.

Ten or more counts support this clonotype. CDR3 amino acids: CASSLGGGGPSSYEQYF. The CDR3 bases are TGTGCCAGCAGTTTAGGGGGGGGAGGGCCATCCTCCTACGAGCAGTACTTC. The gene calls are TRBV12-3 or TRBV12-4 and TRBJ2-7; 7 nucleotides line up with TRBD2. The CDR3 sequence is 17 residues long. Trimming removed 1 base from V and 0 bases from J; junction bases left unmatched: 9.

This clonotype appeared a few times. The J gene is TRBJ1-3, the V gene TRBV7-2, with 7 bases aligning to TRBD1. With 2 bases clipped from V and 2 bases from J, the junction kept 6 bases outside the gene matches. This CDR3 is built from 16 residues. The germline V gene encodes CDR1 SGHTA and CDR2 FQGNSA. This CDR3 is CASSLTATGTGNTIYF. The CDR3 coding sequence is TGTGCCAGCAGCTTAACAGCGACAGGGACTGGAAACACCATATATTTT.

In this sample, this clonotype turned up a few times. This chain uses TRBV29-1 with TRBJ2-7; weak D call: TRBD1 (6 bases). V was cut by 3 bases and J by 3 bases, with 15 bases left in between. The CDR3 has 14 residues. The germline gives CDR1 SQVTM, CDR2 ANQGSEA. The CDR3 here is CSVEGDRFFYEQYF. The DNA of the CDR3 is TGCAGCGTTGAGGGTGACAGGTTCTTCTACGAGCAGTACTTC.

The chain employs TRBV19 and TRBJ2-4, with D possibly matching TRBD2 (8 bases). The CDR3 runs 18 residues. The germline V gene encodes CDR1 LNHDA and CDR2 SQIVND (reference sequence). V lost 7 bases to trimming and J lost 0 bases, with 22 bases between them. The DNA of the CDR3 is TGTGCCAGTATAGAGGGGACAGCGGGAGCCTCAGCCAAAAACATTCAGTACTTC. Encoded protein: CASIEGTAGASAKNIQYF.

This clonotype was recorded many times. The chain joins TRBV20-1 to TRBJ2-4, with D uncertain. CDR1 is DFQATT, CDR2 SNEGSKA, per germline (reference sequence). The CDR3 is made up of 16 amino acids. The V gene lost 4 bases and the J gene lost 1 base, with 17 bases spanning the gap. The chain's CDR3 is CSATLRGNEAKNIQYF. Here the CDR3 DNA reads TGCAGTGCTACTTTGCGAGGTAACGAGGCCAAAAACATTCAGTACTTC.

The sample holds many counts of this clonotype. The chain combines TRBV27 with TRBJ2-1, with D perhaps matching TRBD1 (5 bases). CDR3 length: 15 residues. CDR1 and CDR2 (germline): MNHEY, SMNVEV (reference sequence). The V gene lost 4 bases and the J gene lost 0 bases, with 10 bases spanning the gap. In nucleotides, the CDR3 is TGTGCCAGCAGTTCCTACAGGCCCTCCTACAATGAGCAGTTCTTC. This translates into CASSSYRPSYNEQFF.

CDR3 protein: CSARGRSYFDSYEQYF. In DNA, the CDR3 is TGCAGTGCTAGGGGACGGTCCTACTTTGATTCCTACGAGCAGTACTTC. J is TRBJ2-7 and V is TRBV20-1; either TRBD1 or TRBD2 may fit D (5 bases each). Germline lookup yields CDR1 DFQATT and CDR2 SNEGSKA (reference sequence). V was pared by 3 bases and J by 1 base, with 19 bases between. This CDR3 has 16 residues.

This clonotype was observed at least ten times. This chain connects TRBV20-1 to TRBJ2-2, with D hard to call. V dropped 1 base and J dropped 1 base, with 10 bases sitting between them. Germline values: CDR1 DFQATT, CDR2 SNEGSKA (reference sequence). The CDR3 consists of 15 residues. As DNA, the CDR3 is TGCAGTGCTAGAGGACGCGCAGGGAACACCGGGGAGCTGTTTTTT. It codes for CSARGRAGNTGELFF.

This clonotype has at least ten counts. This chain connects TRBV20-1 to TRBJ2-1; TRBD2 is a possible D gene (5 bases). Germline V lookup: CDR1 DFQATT, CDR2 SNEGSKA (reference sequence). Trimming shortened V by 5 bases and J by 0 bases, and 11 bases separated the two germline ends. The CDR3 totals 14 residues. CDR3 nucleotide sequence: TGCAGTGCTCGGGGTGGAAACTCCTACAATGAGCAGTTCTTC. Residues: CSARGGNSYNEQFF.

The chain employs TRBV20-1 and TRBJ2-3; 7 nucleotides match TRBD2. Trimming took 6 bases from V and 4 from J; bases not matched to a gene: 19. Germline CDR1 DFQATT, CDR2 SNEGSKA (reference sequence). CDR3 length: 17 amino acids. The CDR3 spells CSAVNLRDYDKADTQYF. CDR3 DNA sequence: TGCAGTGCCGTCAACCTCAGGGACTACGATAAAGCAGATACGCAGTATTTT.

This clonotype has a handful of counts. This chain connects TRBV7-9 to TRBJ2-7; TRBD2 aligns across 7 bases. Losses at the gene ends were 5 bases for V and 0 bases for J; bases not matched to a gene: 7. This CDR3 spans 15 amino acids. The V gene's germline CDR1 is SEHNR and CDR2 FQNEAQ (reference sequence). The CDR3 bases are TGTGCCAGCAGCCTCCAGCGGGGCAGCTCCTACGAGCAGTACTTC. Translation gives CASSLQRGSSYEQYF.

The chain has TRBV19 and TRBJ2-3; either TRBD1 or TRBD2 may fit D (5 bases each). The germline CDR1 and CDR2 sequences are LNHDA and SQIVND (reference sequence). The length of the CDR3 is 16 residues. V gave up 7 bases and J gave up 6 bases, with 23 bases separating them. The CDR3 reads CASTDWGDRGEDTQYF. DNA for the CDR3: TGTGCCAGTACCGACTGGGGAGATAGGGGTGAGGATACGCAGTATTTT.

V usage is TRBV7-2 and J usage is TRBJ2-7; the D is unclear. Germline CDR1 and CDR2: SGHTA and FQGNSA. The V gene lost 2 bases and the J gene lost 7 bases, with 6 bases spanning the gap. CDR3 length: 11 amino acids. CDR3 in amino acids: CASSLLVEQYF. The CDR3 DNA sequence: TGTGCCAGCAGCTTATTAGTAGAGCAGTACTTC.